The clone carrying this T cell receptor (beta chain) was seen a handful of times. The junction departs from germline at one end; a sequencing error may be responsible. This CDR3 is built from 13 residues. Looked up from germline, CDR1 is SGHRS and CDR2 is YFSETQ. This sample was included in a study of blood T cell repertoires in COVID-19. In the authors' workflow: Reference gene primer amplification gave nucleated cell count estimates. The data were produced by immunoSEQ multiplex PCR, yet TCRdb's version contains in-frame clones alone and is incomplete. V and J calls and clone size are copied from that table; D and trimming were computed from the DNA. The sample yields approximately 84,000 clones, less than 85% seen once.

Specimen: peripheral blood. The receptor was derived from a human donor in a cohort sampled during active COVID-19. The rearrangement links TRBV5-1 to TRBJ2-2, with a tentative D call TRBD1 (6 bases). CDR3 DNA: TGCGCCAGCAGTATGACAGGAGGACGACGGTGGATTTTT. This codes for CASSMTGGRRWIF.